Below, 18 T cell receptor beta chains from the same sample are listed, as sequenced in a study of T cells after yellow fever vaccination. TCRdb itself ran the 5' RACE reads through MiXCR, one entry per CDR3 protein. The sample includes around 500,000 distinct CDR3 sequences, 21% of them seen just once. The starting material was PBMCs, obtained roughly 20 days after the first yellow fever vaccination. These receptors all stem from a man younger than 30 who received the YFV17D yellow fever vaccine.

The chain links TRBV6-5 to TRBJ2-4, with TRBD2 matching over 7 bases. The trim removed 0 bases at V and 0 bases at J, leaving 2 bases unmatched. The CDR3 is 16 amino acids. Germline values: CDR1 MNHEY, CDR2 SVGAGI. DNA of the CDR3: TGTGCCAGCAGTTACTCGGGGGGGGGAGCCAAAAACATTCAGTACTTC. Translated, it gives CASSYSGGGAKNIQYF.

Only a few counts were recorded for this clonotype. This chain joins TRBV29-1 and TRBJ1-5; D is undetermined. Looked up from germline, CDR1 is SQVTM and CDR2 is ANQGSEA. V was pared by 4 bases and J by 11 bases, with 12 bases between. CDR3 length equals 11 residues. The CDR3 region has the DNA TGCAGCGTTGTGGATCGTTCAGCCCAGCATTTT. It specifies CSVVDRSAQHF.

The V gene is TRBV7-9, the J gene TRBJ1-5, with a weak D call TRBD1 (5 bases). V shed 5 bases and J shed 3 bases, with 14 bases lying between them. CDR1 is SEHNR, CDR2 FQNEAQ, per germline (reference sequence). This CDR3 region has 15 residues. CDR3 DNA sequence: TGTGCCAGCAGCACCGGGACCGACCTCAATCAGCCCCAGCATTTT. Translation gives CASSTGTDLNQPQHF.

J is TRBJ1-5 and V is TRBV7-8, with a weak D call TRBD1 (6 bases). CDR3 length equals 16 residues. Germline V gene sequence: CDR1 SGHVS, CDR2 FQNEAQ. Trimming shortened V by 2 bases and J by 0 bases, and 11 bases separated the two germline ends. CDR3 amino acids: CASSLTRTVSNQPQHF. The CDR3 coding sequence is TGTGCCAGCAGCTTAACGAGGACAGTTAGCAATCAGCCCCAGCATTTT.

The chain has TRBV5-1 and TRBJ2-5; D not resolved. V was pared by 1 base and J by 5 bases, with 6 bases between. The CDR3 runs 12 residues. Germline CDR1 is SGHRS and CDR2 is YFSETQ. The CDR3 reads CASSLNMETQYF. As DNA, the CDR3 is TGCGCCAGCAGCTTGAATATGGAGACCCAGTACTTC.

This clonotype was seen a few times. The rearrangement joins TRBV5-5 to TRBJ2-2, with D possibly being TRBD1 or TRBD2 (5 bases each). V shed 1 base and J shed 1 base, with 14 bases lying between them. The germline V gene encodes CDR1 SGHKS and CDR2 YYEKEE (reference sequence). This CDR3 region has 17 residues. Here the CDR3 DNA reads TGTGCCAGCAGCTTGACGTCTACGGGACGGAACACCGGGGAGCTGTTTTTT. Translation: CASSLTSTGRNTGELFF.

This chain links TRBV19 with TRBJ2-1; TRBD1 aligns across 9 bases. Looked up from germline, CDR1 is LNHDA and CDR2 is SQIVND (reference sequence). Unmatched junction bases numbered 10, after V lost 4 bases and J lost 3 bases. This CDR3 is built from 17 residues. Written as DNA, the CDR3 is TGTGCCAGTAGTACAACAGGGGGCCCGCTCCTCTACAATGAGCAGTTCTTC. It is translated as CASSTTGGPLLYNEQFF.

The chain has TRBV24-1 and TRBJ2-2, with D unresolved. Between the trimmed V and J ends, which lost 4 bases and 0 bases, there was a span of 5 bases. Looked up from germline, CDR1 is KGHDR and CDR2 is SFDVKD. CDR3 length equals 14 residues. The CDR3 DNA is TGTGCCACCAGTGAGAACGCGAACACCGGGGAGCTGTTTTTT. Translated: CATSENANTGELFF.

The CDR3 DNA reads as TGCGCCAGCAGCCAAGGGGACCGGGTTCGGGTGCAGTACTTC. It specifies CASSQGDRVRVQYF. This rearrangement joins TRBV4-1 to TRBJ2-7, with D perhaps TRBD1 or TRBD2 (5 bases each). Germline V gene sequence: CDR1 MGHRA, CDR2 YSYEKL. The CDR3 runs 14 residues. The ends were cut back, 1 base at V and 9 bases at J, with 16 bases in the middle.

A single count supports this clonotype. The chain links TRBV6-1 to TRBJ1-3; a weak D match, TRBD1 (6 bases). Germline values: CDR1 MNHNS, CDR2 SASEGT. The length of the CDR3 is 15 residues. Trimming pared 5 bases from V and 0 bases from J, leaving 11 bases between. The DNA for the CDR3 is TGTGCCAGCAGTACCTCAGGGGCCTCTGGAAACACCATATATTTT. Protein: CASSTSGASGNTIYF.

In this sample, this clonotype turned up a few times. This chain joins TRBV20-1 and TRBJ2-1; 7 positions agree with TRBD1. V shed 0 bases, J shed 10 bases, and the junction held 3 bases outside the gene matches. Germline V CDR1 and CDR2: DFQATT, SNEGSKA (reference sequence). The length of the CDR3 is 12 residues. The CDR3 bases are TGCAGTGCTAGAGATAGGGGGCACGAGCAGTTCTTC. This encodes CSARDRGHEQFF.

This clonotype was detected only a few times. The chain uses TRBV6-2 or TRBV6-3 and TRBJ2-5; a possible D gene is TRBD2 (6 bases). Between the trimmed V and J ends, which lost 7 bases and 7 bases, there was a span of 16 bases. The CDR3 has 13 residues. CDR1 is MNHEY, CDR2 SVGEGT, per germline. In nucleotides, the CDR3 is TGTGCCAGCACCGGGACTGGCCTGCGGACCCAGTACTTC. It is translated as CASTGTGLRTQYF.

V and J are TRBV5-1 and TRBJ1-4; D uncertain. The V end lost 0 bases, the J end lost 2 bases, and 11 bases lay between the germline ends. The CDR3 runs to 16 residues. Germline V gene data show CDR1 as SGHRS and CDR2 as YFSETQ. The CDR3, as DNA: TGCGCCAGCAGCTTGGTTTCGGGCGGGACTAATGAAAAACTGTTTTTT. This encodes CASSLVSGGTNEKLFF.

This clonotype appeared a few times. This chain connects TRBV7-3 to TRBJ1-6; no definite D call. V was cut by 5 bases and J by 0 bases, with 20 bases left in between. Per germline, CDR1 SGHTA and CDR2 FQGTGA. CDR3 length equals 19 residues. The CDR3 loop is CASSLRAPFISSYNSPLHF. The CDR3 DNA reads as TGTGCCAGCAGCCTAAGGGCGCCGTTTATTAGCTCCTATAATTCACCCCTCCACTTT.

This clonotype has only a few counts. The chain couples TRBV4-1 to TRBJ1-1; 8 bases agree with TRBD1. V gave up 2 bases and J gave up 5 bases; unmatched junction bases: 7. The CDR3 is 15 amino acids. Germline assignment: CDR1 MGHRA and CDR2 YSYEKL. CDR3 residues: CASSQLYRGGTEAFF. The CDR3, as DNA: TGCGCCAGCAGCCAACTATACAGGGGGGGAACTGAAGCTTTCTTT.

This clonotype turned up a few times. This chain uses TRBV30 with TRBJ2-4; a weak D match, TRBD2 (6 bases). CDR1 is GTSNPN, CDR2 SVGIG, per germline (reference sequence). The CDR3 totals 14 residues. Trimming pared 5 bases from V and 5 bases from J, leaving 16 bases between. CDR3 loop: CAWGGSRSENIQYF. The CDR3 region has the DNA TGTGCCTGGGGGGGGAGCCGGTCGGAAAACATTCAGTACTTC. Using reference TRBV30 and TRBJ2-4 for the parts outside the CDR3, the full variable domain is SQTIHQWPATLVQPVGSPLSLECTVEGTSNPNLYWYRQAAGRGLQLLFYSVGIGQISSEVPQNLSASRPQDRQFILSSKKLLLSDSGFYLCAWGGSRSENIQYFGAGTRLSVL.

The gene calls are TRBV5-1 and TRBJ1-1; D is perhaps TRBD1 (5 bases). Germline V gives CDR1 SGHRS, CDR2 YFSETQ. This CDR3 region has 14 residues. Trimming removed 6 bases from V and 2 bases from J, with 14 bases in between. The CDR3 bases are TGCGCCAGCACGTTTGAGGGGCCTAACACTGAAGCTTTCTTT. Amino acids: CASTFEGPNTEAFF.

The chain's CDR3 is CASRQGWNTEAFF. The CDR3 nucleotides read TGTGCCAGTAGACAGGGGTGGAACACTGAAGCTTTCTTT. The rearrangement uses TRBV12-3 or TRBV12-4 and TRBJ1-1; TRBD1 matches at 8 bases. Unmatched junction bases numbered 4, after V lost 9 bases and J lost 1 base. The length of the CDR3 is 13 residues.